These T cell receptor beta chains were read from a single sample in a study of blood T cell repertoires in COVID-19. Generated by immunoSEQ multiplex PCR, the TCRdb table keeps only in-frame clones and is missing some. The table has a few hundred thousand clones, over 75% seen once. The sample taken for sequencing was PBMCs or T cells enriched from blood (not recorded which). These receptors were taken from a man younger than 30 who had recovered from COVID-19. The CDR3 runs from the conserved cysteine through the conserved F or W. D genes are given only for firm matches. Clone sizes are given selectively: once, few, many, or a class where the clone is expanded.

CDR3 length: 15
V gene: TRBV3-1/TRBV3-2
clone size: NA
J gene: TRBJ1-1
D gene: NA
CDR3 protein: CASSQANGFGTEAFF
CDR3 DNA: TGTGCCAGCAGCCAAGCAAATGGTTTCGGCACTGAAGCTTTCTTT

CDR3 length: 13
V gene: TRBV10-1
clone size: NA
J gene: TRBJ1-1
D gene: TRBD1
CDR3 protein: CAAVRGRNTEAFF
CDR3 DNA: TGCGCCGCGGTCAGGGGGCGAAACACTGAAGCTTTCTTT

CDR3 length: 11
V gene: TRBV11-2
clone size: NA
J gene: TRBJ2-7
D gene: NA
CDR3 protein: CASRGMGEQYF
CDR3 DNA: TGTGCCAGCCGCGGGATGGGGGAGCAGTACTTC

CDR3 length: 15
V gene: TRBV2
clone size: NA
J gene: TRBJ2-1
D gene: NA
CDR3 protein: CASSLTTLSRSEQFF
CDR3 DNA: TGTGCCAGCAGCCTGACTACCCTTTCAAGGAGTGAGCAGTTCTTC

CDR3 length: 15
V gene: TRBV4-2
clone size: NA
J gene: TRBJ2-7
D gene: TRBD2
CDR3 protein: CASSQLAGEGDEQYF
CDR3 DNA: TGTGCCAGCAGCCAATTAGCGGGGGAGGGCGACGAGCAGTACTTC

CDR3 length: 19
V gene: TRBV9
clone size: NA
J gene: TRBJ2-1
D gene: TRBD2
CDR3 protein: CASSVSLAGGLSSYNEQFF
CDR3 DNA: TGTGCCAGCAGCGTATCGTTAGCGGGAGGGCTTAGCTCCTACAATGAGCAGTTCTTC

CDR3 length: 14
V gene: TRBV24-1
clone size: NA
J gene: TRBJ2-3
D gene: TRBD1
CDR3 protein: CATSPRTGADTQYF
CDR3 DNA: TGTGCCACCAGTCCAAGGACAGGGGCAGATACGCAGTATTTT

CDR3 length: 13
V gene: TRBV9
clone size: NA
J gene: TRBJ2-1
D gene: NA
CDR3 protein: CASSARDFNEQFF
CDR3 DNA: TGTGCCAGCAGCGCCAGGGACTTCAATGAGCAGTTCTTC

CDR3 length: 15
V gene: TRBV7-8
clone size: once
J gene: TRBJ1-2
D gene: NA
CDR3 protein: CASSPKTGASYGYTF
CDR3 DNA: TGTGCCAGCAGCCCGAAGACAGGAGCCTCCTATGGCTACACCTTC

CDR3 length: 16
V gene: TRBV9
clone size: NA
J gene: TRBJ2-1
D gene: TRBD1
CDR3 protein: CASSETGTDIYNEQFF
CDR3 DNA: TGTGCCAGCAGCGAGACCGGGACAGACATCTACAATGAGCAGTTCTTC

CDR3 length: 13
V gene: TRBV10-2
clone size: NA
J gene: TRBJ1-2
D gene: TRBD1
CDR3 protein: CASSLDRSYGYTF
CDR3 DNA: TGCGCCAGCAGCCTGGACAGGAGTTATGGCTACACCTTC

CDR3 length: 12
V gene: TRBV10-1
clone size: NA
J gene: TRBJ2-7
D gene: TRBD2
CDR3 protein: CASSGTRREQYF
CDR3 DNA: TGCGCCAGCAGTGGGACTAGACGCGAGCAGTACTTC

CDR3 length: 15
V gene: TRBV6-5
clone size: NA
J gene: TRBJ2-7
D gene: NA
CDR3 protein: CASSKPLTGSYEQYF
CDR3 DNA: TGTGCCAGCAGTAAACCGTTGACAGGTTCCTACGAGCAGTACTTC

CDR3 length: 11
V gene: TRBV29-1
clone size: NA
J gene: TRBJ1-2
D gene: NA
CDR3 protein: CSVRDIYGYTF
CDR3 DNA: TGCAGCGTCCGAGACATCTATGGCTACACCTTC

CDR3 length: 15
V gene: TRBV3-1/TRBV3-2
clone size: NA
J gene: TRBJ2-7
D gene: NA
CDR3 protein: CASSQDAGTAYEQYF
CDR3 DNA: TGTGCCAGCAGCCAAGACGCGGGGACAGCCTACGAGCAGTACTTC

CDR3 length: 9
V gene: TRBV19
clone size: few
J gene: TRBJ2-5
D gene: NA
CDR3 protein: CATGETQYF
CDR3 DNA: TGTGCCACCGGAGAGACCCAGTACTTC

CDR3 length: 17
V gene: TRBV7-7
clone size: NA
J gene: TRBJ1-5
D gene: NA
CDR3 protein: CASSSHPDALDNQPQHF
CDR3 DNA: TGTGCCAGCAGCTCACATCCGGACGCACTAGACAATCAGCCCCAGCATTTT

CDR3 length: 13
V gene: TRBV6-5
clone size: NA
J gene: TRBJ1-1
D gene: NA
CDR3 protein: CASRIRGNTEAFF
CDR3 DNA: TGTGCCAGCAGGATCAGGGGGAACACTGAAGCTTTCTTT

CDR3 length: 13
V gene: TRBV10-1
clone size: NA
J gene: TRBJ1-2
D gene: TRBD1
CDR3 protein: CACSTGRFYGYTF
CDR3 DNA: TGCGCCTGCTCGACAGGGCGATTCTATGGCTACACCTTC

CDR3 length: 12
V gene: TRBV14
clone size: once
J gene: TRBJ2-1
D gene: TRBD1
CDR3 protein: CASSQSGDRVFF
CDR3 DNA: TGTGCCAGCAGCCAATCTGGGGACAGGGTGTTCTTC

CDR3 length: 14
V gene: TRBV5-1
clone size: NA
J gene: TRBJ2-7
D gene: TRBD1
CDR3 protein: CASSLTGSGYEQYF
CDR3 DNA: TGCGCCAGCAGTTTGACAGGGTCCGGCTACGAGCAGTACTTC

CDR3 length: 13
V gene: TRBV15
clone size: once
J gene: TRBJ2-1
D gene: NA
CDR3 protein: CATSRGAGTTMFF
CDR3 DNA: TGTGCCACCAGCAGGGGGGCGGGGACTACTATGTTCTTC

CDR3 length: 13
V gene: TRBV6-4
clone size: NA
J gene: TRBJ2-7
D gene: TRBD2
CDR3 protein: CATPGLAGKEQYF
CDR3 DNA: TGTGCCACCCCTGGACTAGCGGGGAAAGAGCAGTACTTC

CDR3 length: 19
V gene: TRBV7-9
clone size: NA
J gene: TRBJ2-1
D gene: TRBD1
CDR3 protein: CASSFTGTGGRVSYNEQFF
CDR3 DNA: TGTGCCAGCAGCTTTACCGGGACAGGGGGTAGGGTCTCCTACAATGAGCAGTTCTTC

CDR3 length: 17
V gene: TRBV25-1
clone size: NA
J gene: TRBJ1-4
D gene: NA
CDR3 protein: CASTFQTLGSSSEKLFF
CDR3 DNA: TGTGCCAGCACCTTCCAAACCTTAGGCTCTAGTAGTGAAAAACTGTTTTTT

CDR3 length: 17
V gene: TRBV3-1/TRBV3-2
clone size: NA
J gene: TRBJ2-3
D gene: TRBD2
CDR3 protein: CASSQVRYGGGSDTQYF
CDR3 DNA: TGTGCCAGCAGCCAAGTACGTTACGGGGGGGGCTCAGATACGCAGTATTTT

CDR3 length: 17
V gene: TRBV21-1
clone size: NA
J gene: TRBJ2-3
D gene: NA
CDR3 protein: CASSNSRTGGNRDTQYF
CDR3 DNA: TGTGCCAGCAGCAATTCGAGGACAGGGGGCAACAGAGATACGCAGTATTTT

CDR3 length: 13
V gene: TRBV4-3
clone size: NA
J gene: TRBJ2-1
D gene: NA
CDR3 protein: CASSQDLRNEQFF
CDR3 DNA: TGCGCCAGCAGCCAAGATCTTCGCAATGAGCAGTTCTTC